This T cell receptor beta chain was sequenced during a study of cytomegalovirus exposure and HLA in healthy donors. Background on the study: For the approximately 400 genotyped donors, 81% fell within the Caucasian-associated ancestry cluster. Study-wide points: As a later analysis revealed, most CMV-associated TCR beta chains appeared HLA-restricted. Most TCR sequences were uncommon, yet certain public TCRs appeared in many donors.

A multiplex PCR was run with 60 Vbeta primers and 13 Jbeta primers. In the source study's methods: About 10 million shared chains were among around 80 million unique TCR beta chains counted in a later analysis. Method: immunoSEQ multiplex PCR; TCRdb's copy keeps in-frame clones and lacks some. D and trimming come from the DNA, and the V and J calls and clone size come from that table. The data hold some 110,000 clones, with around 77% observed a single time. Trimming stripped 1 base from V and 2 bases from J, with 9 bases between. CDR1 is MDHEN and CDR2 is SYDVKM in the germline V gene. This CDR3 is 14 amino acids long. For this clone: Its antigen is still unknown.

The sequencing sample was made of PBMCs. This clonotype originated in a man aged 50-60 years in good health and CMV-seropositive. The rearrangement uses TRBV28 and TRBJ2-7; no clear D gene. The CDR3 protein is CASSLFNSPYEQYF. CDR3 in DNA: TGTGCCAGCAGTTTATTCAACAGTCCCTACGAGCAGTACTTC. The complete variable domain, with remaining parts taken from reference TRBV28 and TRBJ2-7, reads DVKVTQSSRYLVKRTGEKVFLECVQDMDHENMFWYRQDPGLGLRLIYFSYDVKMKEKGDIPEGYSVSREKKERFSLILESASTNQTSMYLCASSLFNSPYEQYFGPGTRLTVT.